There are a few counts of the clone carrying this TCR beta chain. Its cognate antigen is unknown. The data derive from a study of beta chain features in type 1 diabetes. Study-wide results and caveats: Within each of all four CD4+ subsets, Type 1 diabetes patients had TCRB CDR3s that were moderately but significantly shorter. Possible PCR preference for shorter templates applied equally to patients and controls. Insertion counts at VDJ junctions were lower in type 1 diabetes patients, who also showed more deletions there. TCRB repertoires of naive, central memory and Treg cells appeared more similar among patients than among healthy donors.

The purity of all sorted populations exceeded 98%. Reverse transcribing all isolated RNA meant expressed TCRB transcripts were sequenced. Sequencing used immunoSEQ multiplex PCR; TCRdb keeps in-frame clones, though not all of them. The sample contains 230,000 or so clones, under 20% of which appear only once. This CDR3 is built from 12 residues. Germline values: CDR1 LGHNA, CDR2 YSLEER. Trimming cost V 2 bases and J 8 bases, with 7 bases left between them. The sequence derives from a man aged 25-40 years with type 1 diabetes. The J gene is TRBJ2-1, the V gene TRBV4-3; no clear D. Material: naive CD4+ T cells from blood. CDR3 nucleotide sequence: TGCGCCAGCAGCCAATTCTCACATGAGCAGTTCTTC. The encoded protein is CASSQFSHEQFF.